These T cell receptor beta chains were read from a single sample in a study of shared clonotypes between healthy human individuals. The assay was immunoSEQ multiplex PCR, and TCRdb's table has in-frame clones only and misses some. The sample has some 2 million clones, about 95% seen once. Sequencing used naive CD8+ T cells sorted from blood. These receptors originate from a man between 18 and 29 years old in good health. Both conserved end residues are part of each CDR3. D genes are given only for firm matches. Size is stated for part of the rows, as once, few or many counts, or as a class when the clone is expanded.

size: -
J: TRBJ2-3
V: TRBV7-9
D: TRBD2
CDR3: CASSLEGLAGAYTDTQYF
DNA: TGTGCCAGCAGCTTGGAGGGGCTAGCGGGGGCCTACACAGATACGCAGTATTTT

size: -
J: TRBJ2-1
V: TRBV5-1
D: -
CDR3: CASSWAGNEQFF
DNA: TGCGCCAGCAGCTGGGCTGGGAATGAGCAGTTCTTC

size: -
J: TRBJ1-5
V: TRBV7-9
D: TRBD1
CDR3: CASSLAGGANQPQHF
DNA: TGTGCCAGCAGCTTAGCAGGGGGCGCAAACCAGCCCCAGCATTTT

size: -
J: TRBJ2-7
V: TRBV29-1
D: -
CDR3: CSVIWTENYEQYF
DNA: TGCAGCGTTATATGGACAGAAAACTACGAGCAGTACTTC

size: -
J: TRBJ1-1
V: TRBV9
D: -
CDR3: CASSTGSSTEAFF
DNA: TGTGCCAGCAGCACAGGGTCGAGCACTGAAGCTTTCTTT

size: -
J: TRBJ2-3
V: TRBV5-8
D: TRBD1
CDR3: CASSTEGAGDTQYF
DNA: TGTGCCAGCAGCACCGAGGGGGCCGGGGATACGCAGTATTTT

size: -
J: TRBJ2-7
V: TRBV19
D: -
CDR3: CASSPAAVMSWEQYF
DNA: TGTGCCAGTAGTCCGGCCGCGGTCATGTCTTGGGAGCAGTACTTC

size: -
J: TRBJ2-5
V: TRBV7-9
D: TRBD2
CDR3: CASSASGEETQYF
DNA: TGTGCCAGCAGCGCTAGCGGGGAAGAGACCCAGTACTTC

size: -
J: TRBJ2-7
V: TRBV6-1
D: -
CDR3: CASSEGRQAIYEQYF
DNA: TGTGCCAGCAGTGAAGGTCGGCAGGCGATCTACGAGCAGTACTTC

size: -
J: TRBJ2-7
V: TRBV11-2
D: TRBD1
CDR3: CASSFGTGSYEQYF
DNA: TGTGCCAGCAGCTTTGGGACAGGGTCCTACGAGCAGTACTTC

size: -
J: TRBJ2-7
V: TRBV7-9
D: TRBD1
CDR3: CASSSDRGSPYEQYF
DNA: TGTGCCAGCAGCTCCGACAGGGGGTCCCCCTACGAGCAGTACTTC

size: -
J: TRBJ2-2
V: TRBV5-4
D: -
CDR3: CASSPSAGELFF
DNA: TGTGCCAGCAGCCCTTCTGCCGGGGAGCTGTTTTTT

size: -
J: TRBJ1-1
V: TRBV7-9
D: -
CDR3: CASSLNRGNTEAFF
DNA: TGTGCCAGCAGCCTTAATAGGGGGAACACTGAAGCTTTCTTT

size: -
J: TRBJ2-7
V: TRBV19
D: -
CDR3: CASSIRLGYEQYF
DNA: TGTGCCAGTAGTATAAGGCTAGGCTACGAGCAGTACTTC

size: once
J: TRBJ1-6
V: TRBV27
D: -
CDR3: CASSLEGRSGAYNSPLHF
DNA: TGTGCCAGCAGTTTAGAGGGCCGTTCGGGGGCCTATAATTCACCCCTCCACTTT

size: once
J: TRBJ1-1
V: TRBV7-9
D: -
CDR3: CASSLVLGQNTEAFF
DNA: TGTGCCAGCAGCTTAGTCCTTGGACAGAACACTGAAGCTTTCTTT

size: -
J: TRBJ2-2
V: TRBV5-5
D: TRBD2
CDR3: CASSLAGLAAYTGELFF
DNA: TGTGCCAGCAGCTTGGCGGGACTAGCGGCCTACACCGGGGAGCTGTTTTTT

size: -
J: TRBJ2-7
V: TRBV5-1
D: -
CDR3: CASSGGPSGLLGDEQYF
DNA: TGCGCCAGCAGCGGGGGGCCCAGTGGGTTACTCGGCGACGAGCAGTACTTC

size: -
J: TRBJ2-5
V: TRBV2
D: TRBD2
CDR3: CASSLLAGGPETQYF
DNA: TGTGCCAGCAGTTTACTAGCGGGAGGGCCGGAGACCCAGTACTTC

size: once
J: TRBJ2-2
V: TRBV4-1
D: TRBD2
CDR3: CASSQEGSGAGTGELFF
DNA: TGCGCCAGCAGCCAAGAAGGTAGCGGGGCCGGGACCGGGGAGCTGTTTTTT

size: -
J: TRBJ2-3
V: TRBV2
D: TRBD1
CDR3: CASNRGSTDTQYF
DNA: TGTGCCAGCAACAGGGGGAGCACAGATACGCAGTATTTT

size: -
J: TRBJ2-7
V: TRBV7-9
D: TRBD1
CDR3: CASSSSTGTGLYEQYF
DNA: TGTGCCAGCAGCAGTTCGACCGGGACAGGGCTCTACGAGCAGTACTTC

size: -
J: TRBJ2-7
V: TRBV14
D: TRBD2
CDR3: CASSQDWPSGYEQYF
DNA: TGTGCCAGCAGCCAAGACTGGCCTAGCGGTTACGAGCAGTACTTC

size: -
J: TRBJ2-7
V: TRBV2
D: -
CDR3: CASSEGASYEQYF
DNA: TGTGCCAGCAGTGAGGGGGCCTCCTACGAGCAGTACTTC

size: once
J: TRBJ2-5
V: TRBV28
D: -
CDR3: CASIRDLQETQYF
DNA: TGTGCCAGCATCCGGGACTTACAAGAGACCCAGTACTTC

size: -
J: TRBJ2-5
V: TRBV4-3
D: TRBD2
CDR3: CASSPEDPTSGGQETQYF
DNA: TGCGCCAGCAGCCCTGAGGACCCCACTAGCGGAGGCCAAGAGACCCAGTACTTC

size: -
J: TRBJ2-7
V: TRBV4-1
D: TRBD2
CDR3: CASNLLAGDTYEQYF
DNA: TGCGCCAGCAACCTCCTAGCGGGGGACACCTACGAGCAGTACTTC

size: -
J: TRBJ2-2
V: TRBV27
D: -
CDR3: CASSYQGSTGELFF
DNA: TGTGCCAGCAGTTATCAGGGATCCACCGGGGAGCTGTTTTTT

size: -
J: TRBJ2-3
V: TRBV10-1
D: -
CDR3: CASSDRDPATDTQYF
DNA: TGCGCCAGCAGTGACAGGGACCCCGCTACAGATACGCAGTATTTT

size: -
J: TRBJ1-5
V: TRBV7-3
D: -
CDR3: CASSLTAAQPQHF
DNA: TGTGCCAGCAGCTTAACAGCGGCTCAGCCCCAGCATTTT

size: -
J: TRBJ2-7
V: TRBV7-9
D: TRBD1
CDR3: CASSSRDRGGYEQYF
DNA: TGTGCCAGCAGCTCCAGGGACAGGGGGGGGTACGAGCAGTACTTC

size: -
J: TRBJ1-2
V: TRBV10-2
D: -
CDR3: CASSEWGAYYGYTF
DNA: TGCGCCAGCAGTGAGTGGGGGGCCTACTATGGCTACACCTTC

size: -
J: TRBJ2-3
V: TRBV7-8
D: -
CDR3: CASSLHSGTDTQYF
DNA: TGTGCCAGCAGCTTACACTCGGGCACAGATACGCAGTATTTT

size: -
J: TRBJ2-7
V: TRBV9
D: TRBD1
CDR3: CASSGATGVSGYEQYF
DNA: TGTGCCAGCAGCGGAGCGACAGGGGTCTCGGGGTACGAGCAGTACTTC

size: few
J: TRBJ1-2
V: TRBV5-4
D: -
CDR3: CASSLPGNSYGYTF
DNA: TGTGCCAGCAGCTTGCCCGGGAATAGCTATGGCTACACCTTC

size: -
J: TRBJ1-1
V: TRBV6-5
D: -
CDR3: CASSYRPGANTEAFF
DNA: TGTGCCAGCAGTTACCGTCCTGGGGCGAACACTGAAGCTTTCTTT

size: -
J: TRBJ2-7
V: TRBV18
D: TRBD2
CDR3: CASSPTSGLAAYEQYF
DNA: TGTGCCAGCTCACCAACCTCGGGACTAGCGGCCTACGAGCAGTACTTC

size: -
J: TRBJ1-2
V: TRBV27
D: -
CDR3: CASSLIGTNYGYTF
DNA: TGTGCCAGCAGTTTAATCGGGACTAACTATGGCTACACCTTC

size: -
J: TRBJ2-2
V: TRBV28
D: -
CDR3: CASSPRDLDTGELFF
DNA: TGTGCCAGCAGTCCCAGGGACCTGGACACCGGGGAGCTGTTTTTT

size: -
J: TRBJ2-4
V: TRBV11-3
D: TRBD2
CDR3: CASSLGAGVQYF
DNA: TGTGCCAGCAGCTTAGGAGCGGGAGTTCAGTACTTC

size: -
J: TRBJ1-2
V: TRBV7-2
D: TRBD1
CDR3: CASSRRWTGWDTNYGYTF
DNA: TGTGCCAGCAGCCGACGTTGGACAGGTTGGGATACTAACTATGGCTACACCTTC

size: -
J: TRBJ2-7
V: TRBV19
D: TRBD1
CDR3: CASSPRQGDEQYF
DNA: TGTGCCAGTAGTCCTCGACAGGGTGACGAGCAGTACTTC

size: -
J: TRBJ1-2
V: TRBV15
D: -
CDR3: CATSSPGADYGYTF
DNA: TGTGCCACCAGCTCTCCGGGGGCTGACTATGGCTACACCTTC